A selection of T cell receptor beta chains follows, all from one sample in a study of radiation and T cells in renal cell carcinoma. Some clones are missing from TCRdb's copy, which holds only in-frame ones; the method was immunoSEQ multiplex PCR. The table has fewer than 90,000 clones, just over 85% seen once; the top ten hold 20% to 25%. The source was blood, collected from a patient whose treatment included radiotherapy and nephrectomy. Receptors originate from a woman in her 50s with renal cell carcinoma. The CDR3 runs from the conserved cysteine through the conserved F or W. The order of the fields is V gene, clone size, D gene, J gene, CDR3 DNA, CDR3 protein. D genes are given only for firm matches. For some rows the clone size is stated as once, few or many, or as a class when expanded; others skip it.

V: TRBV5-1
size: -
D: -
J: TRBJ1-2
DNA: TGCGCCAGCAGCTTAAGGGTAAATCGTCACTATGGCTACACCTTC
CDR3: CASSLRVNRHYGYTF

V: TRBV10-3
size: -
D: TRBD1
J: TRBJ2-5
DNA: TGTGCCATCAGTGACGGTAGGACAGGGTCCATCTTTTCTGTAGAGACCCAGTACTTC
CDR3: CAISDGRTGSIFSVETQYF

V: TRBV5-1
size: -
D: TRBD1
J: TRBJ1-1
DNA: TGCGCCAGCAGCTTGTACGAACGGACAGGCAACACTGAAGCTTTCTTT
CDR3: CASSLYERTGNTEAFF

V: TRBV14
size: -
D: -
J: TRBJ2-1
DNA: TGTGCCAGCAGCCAAGATTGGGGCAGCAATGAGCAGTTCTTC
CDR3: CASSQDWGSNEQFF

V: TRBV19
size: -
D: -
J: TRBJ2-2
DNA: TGTGCCAGCAGTTCCCCCCTGGCAGGGGGGGACCGTAACACCGGGGAGCTGTTTTTT
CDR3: CASSSPLAGGDRNTGELFF

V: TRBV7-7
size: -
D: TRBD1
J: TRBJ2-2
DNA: TGTGCCAGCAGCCGACAGGGGGCAGGAACCGGGGAGCTGTTTTTT
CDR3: CASSRQGAGTGELFF

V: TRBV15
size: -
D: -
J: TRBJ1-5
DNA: TGTGCCACCAGCAGAACCCAGGATCAGCCCCAGCATTTT
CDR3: CATSRTQDQPQHF

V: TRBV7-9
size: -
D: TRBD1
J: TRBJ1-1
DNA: TGTGCCAGCAGCCCACAGGGGGCCGACGCTTTCTTT
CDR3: CASSPQGADAFF

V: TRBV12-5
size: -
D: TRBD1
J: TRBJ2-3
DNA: TGTGCTAGTGGCACGGACAGGTCAGATACGCAGTATTTT
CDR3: CASGTDRSDTQYF

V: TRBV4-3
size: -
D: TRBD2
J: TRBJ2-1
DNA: TGCGCCAGCAGACCAGGGACTAGCGGGGGGGAGCAGTTCTTC
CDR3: CASRPGTSGGEQFF

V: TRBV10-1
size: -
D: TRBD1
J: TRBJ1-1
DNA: TGCGCCAGCAGTTCGGGGCCAGGGGGACTTCTGGGCACTGAAGCTTTCTTT
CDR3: CASSSGPGGLLGTEAFF

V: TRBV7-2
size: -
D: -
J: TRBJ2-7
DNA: TGTGCCAGCAGCTTAGCGGCCGGGTCCTACGAGCAGTACTTC
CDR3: CASSLAAGSYEQYF

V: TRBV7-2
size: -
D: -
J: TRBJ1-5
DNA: TGTGCCAGCAGCTTATTCGGCGTCCCCAATCAGCCCCAGCATTTT
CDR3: CASSLFGVPNQPQHF

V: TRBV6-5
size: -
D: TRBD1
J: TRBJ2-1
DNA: TGTGCCAGCAGCCGCTCGACAGGGGGCTATGAGCAGTTCTTC
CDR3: CASSRSTGGYEQFF

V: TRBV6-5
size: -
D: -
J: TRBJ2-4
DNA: TGTGCCAGCAGCCCCACCTGGGACACAAAAAACATTCAGTACTTC
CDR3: CASSPTWDTKNIQYF

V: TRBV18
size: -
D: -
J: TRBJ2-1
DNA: TGTGCCAGCTCACCATCAGGCCCAGGAGGGGGCTACAATGAGCAGTTCTTC
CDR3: CASSPSGPGGGYNEQFF

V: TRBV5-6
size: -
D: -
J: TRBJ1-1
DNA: TGTGCCAGCAGCCCCCCCTCGGGCTTGAACACTGAAGCTTTCTTT
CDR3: CASSPPSGLNTEAFF

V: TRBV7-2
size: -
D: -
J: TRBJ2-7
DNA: TGTGCCAGCAGCTTAGGCAGGCGAGAAGAGCAGTACTTC
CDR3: CASSLGRREEQYF

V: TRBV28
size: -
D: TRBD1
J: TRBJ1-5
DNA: TGTGCCAGCAGTACACCGACAGGGGAGGGCAATCAGCCCCAGCATTTT
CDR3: CASSTPTGEGNQPQHF

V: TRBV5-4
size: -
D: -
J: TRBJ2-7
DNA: TGTGCCAGCAGCTTGGTGTCCAGAGACTACGAGCAGTACTTC
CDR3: CASSLVSRDYEQYF

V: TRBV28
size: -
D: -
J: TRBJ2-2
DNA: TGTGCCAGCAGTTTATTACGAGTCGGGGAGCTGTTTTTT
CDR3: CASSLLRVGELFF

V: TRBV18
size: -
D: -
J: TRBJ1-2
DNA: TGTGCCAGCTCACCTAGCGAACTCTCCTCTTCTGGTGGCTACACCTTC
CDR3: CASSPSELSSSGGYTF

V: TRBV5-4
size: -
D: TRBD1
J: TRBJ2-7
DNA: TGTGCCAGCAGCTTGCAGGGACAGCTCTACGAGCAGTACTTC
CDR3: CASSLQGQLYEQYF

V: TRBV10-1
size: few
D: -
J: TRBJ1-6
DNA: TGCGCCAGCAGCCTGTTGAGGAATTCACCCCTCCACTTT
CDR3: CASSLLRNSPLHF

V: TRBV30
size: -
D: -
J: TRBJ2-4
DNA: TGTGCCTGGAGTGTAGGGACCAAAAACATTCAGTACTTC
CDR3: CAWSVGTKNIQYF

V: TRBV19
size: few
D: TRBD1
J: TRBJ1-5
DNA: TGTGCCAGTACCTCTACAGGGGGCGGGAGCAATCAGCCCCAGCATTTT
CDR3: CASTSTGGGSNQPQHF

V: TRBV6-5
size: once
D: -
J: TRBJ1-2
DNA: TGTGCCAGCAGTACAGGCTATGGCTACACCTTC
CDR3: CASSTGYGYTF

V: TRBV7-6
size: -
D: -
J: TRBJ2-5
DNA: TGTGCCAGCAGCTTGTACCAAGAGACCCAGTACTTC
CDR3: CASSLYQETQYF

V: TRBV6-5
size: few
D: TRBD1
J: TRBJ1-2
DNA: TGTGCCAGCAGTTTAATGACAGGGGGAAGGGGCTACACCTTC
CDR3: CASSLMTGGRGYTF

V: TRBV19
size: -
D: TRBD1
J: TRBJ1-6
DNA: TGTGCCAGTAGACCAGGGACAGGGAATTCACCCCTCCACTTT
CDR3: CASRPGTGNSPLHF

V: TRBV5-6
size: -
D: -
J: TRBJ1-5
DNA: TGTGCCAGCAGCTTGGATACAGATGGTACCCAGCATTTT
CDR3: CASSLDTDGTQHF

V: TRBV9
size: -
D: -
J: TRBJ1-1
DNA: TGTGCCAGCAGCGTAGATGACAGGCCCCTCGAAGCTTTCTTT
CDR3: CASSVDDRPLEAFF

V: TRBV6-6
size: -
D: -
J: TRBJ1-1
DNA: TGTGCCAGCAGTTACGCGGGGGCGACGAACACTGAAGCTTTCTTT
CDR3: CASSYAGATNTEAFF

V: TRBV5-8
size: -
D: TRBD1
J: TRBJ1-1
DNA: TGTGCCAGCAGCTTTTTAAGGACAGGGAGCACTGAAGCTTTCTTT
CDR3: CASSFLRTGSTEAFF

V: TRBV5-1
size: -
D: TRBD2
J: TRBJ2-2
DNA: TGCGCCAGCAGCTTCAATTTAGGACTAGCTCCTGGCGGGGAGCTGTTTTTT
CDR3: CASSFNLGLAPGGELFF

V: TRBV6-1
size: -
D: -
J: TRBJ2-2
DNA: TGTGCCAGCAGCGTCCATAGGGGACCCGGGGAGCTGTTTTTT
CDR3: CASSVHRGPGELFF

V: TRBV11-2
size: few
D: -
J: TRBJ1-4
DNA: TGTGCCAGCAGGAAAGGGGCAGGAATCGGGGAAAAACTGTTTTTT
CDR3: CASRKGAGIGEKLFF

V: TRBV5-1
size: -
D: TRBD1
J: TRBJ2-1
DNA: TGCGCCAGCAGCTCGTACACAGGGGGTACTGAGCAGTTCTTC
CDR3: CASSSYTGGTEQFF

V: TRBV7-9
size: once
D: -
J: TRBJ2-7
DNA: TGTGCCAGCAGCTTAGGGCGCGGAGACGCTAGCTCCTACGAGCAGTACTTC
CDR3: CASSLGRGDASSYEQYF

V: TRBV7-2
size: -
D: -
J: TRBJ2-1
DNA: TGTGCCAGCAGTGAGAGAGGGGAAAATGAGCAGTTCTTC
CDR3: CASSERGENEQFF

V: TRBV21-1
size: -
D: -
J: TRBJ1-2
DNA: TGTGCCAGCGGGGGGCATCTTAACTATGGCTACACCTTC
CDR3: CASGGHLNYGYTF

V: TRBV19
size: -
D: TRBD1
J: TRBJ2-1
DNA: TGTGCCAGTAGTATCTCTCCAAGACAGGGGACGCAGTTCTTC
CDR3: CASSISPRQGTQFF

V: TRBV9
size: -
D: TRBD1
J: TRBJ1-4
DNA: TGTGCCAGCAGCCCAGGGACAGCTGATAATGAAAAACTGTTTTTT
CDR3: CASSPGTADNEKLFF

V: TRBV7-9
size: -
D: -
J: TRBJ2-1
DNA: TGTGCCAGCAGCCAAGGGGGAAGGCAGTTCTTC
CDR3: CASSQGGRQFF

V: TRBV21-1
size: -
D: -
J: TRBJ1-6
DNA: TGTGCCAGCAGCAAAGCTGAACAGGCCCCCTATAATTCACCCCTCCACTTT
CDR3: CASSKAEQAPYNSPLHF

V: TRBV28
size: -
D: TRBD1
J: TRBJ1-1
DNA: TGTGCCAGCAGTTTATCGGGACAGGGGAGGACTGAAGCTTTCTTT
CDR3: CASSLSGQGRTEAFF

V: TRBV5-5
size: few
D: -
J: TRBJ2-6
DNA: TGTGCCAGCAGCTTTGAGGGGGTCGAGGCCAACGTCCTGACTTTC
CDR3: CASSFEGVEANVLTF

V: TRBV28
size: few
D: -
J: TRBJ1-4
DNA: TGTGCCAGCAGTCGAATTACTCACAGGCGGACTAATGAAAAACTGTTTTTT
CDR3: CASSRITHRRTNEKLFF

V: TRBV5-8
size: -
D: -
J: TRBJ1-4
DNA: TGTGCCAGCAGCTTCCCGGTGGGGGGCGTTGAAAAACTGTTTTTT
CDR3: CASSFPVGGVEKLFF

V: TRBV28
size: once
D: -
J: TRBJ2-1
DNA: TGTGCCAGCAGTTCTCCGGGACTGGATTACAATGAGCAGTTCTTC
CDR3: CASSSPGLDYNEQFF

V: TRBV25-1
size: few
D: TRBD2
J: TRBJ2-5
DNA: TGTGCCAGCAGTGAATATGGGGGGGTCGGGAAGACCCAGTACTTC
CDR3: CASSEYGGVGKTQYF